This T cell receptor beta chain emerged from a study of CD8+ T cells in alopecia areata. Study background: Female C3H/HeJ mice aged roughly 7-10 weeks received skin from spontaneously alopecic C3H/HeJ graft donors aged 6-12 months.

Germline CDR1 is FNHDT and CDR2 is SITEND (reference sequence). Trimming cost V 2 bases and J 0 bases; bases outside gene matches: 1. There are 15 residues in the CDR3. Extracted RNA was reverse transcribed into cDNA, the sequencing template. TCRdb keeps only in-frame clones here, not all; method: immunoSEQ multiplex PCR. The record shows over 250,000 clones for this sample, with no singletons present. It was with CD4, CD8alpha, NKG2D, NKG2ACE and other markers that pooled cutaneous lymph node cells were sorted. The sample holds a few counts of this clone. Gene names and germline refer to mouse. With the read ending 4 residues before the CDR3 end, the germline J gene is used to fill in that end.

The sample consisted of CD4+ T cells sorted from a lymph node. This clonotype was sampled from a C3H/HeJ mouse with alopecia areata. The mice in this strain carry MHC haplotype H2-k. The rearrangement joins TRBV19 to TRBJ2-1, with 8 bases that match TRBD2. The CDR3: CASSIWGDNYAEQFF. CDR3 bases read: TGTGCCAGCAGTATCTGGGGGGATAACTATGCT. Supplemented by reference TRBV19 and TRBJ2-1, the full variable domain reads GGIITQTPKFLIGQEGQKLTLKCQQNFNHDTMYWYRQDSGKGLRLIYYSITENDLQKGDLSEGYDASREKKSSFSLTVTSAQKNEMAVFLCASSIWGDNYAEQFFGPGTRLTVL.